This entry features one TCR beta chain sequence. Its antigen is unknown. The data are from a study of beta chain features in type 1 diabetes. Overall study: The patients were much like the healthy donors in age, gender and cell yields.

Naive, central memory, regulatory and stem cell-like memory cells within the CD4+ compartment were sorted using CD45RO/CCR7/CD25/CD127/CD95/CD27. The study, taken as a whole, reports: Within each of all four CD4+ subsets, Type 1 diabetes patients had TCRB CDR3s that were moderately but significantly shorter. The similarity of naive, central memory and Treg TCRB repertoires appeared greater among patients than among healthy donors. Short templates might get an advantage during PCR, and this would be equal in patients and controls.

Germline CDR1 SGDLS, CDR2 YYNGEE. This CDR3 has 15 amino acids. Trimming removed 2 bases from V and 5 bases from J, with 16 bases in between. Reverse transcribing all isolated RNA meant expressed TCRB transcripts were sequenced. Assay used: immunoSEQ multiplex PCR; TCRdb lists only in-frame clones, some missing. This sample has fewer than 30,000 clones, with 50% to 65% found just once. The receptor's source is a woman aged 18-29 years with type 1 diabetes. The gene calls are TRBV9 and TRBJ1-2; D is unclear. Specimen: Tregs from blood. Here the CDR3 DNA reads TGTGCCAGCAGCGTCGAACAGTCGATAACTTATGGCTACACCTTC. Translation gives CASSVEQSITYGYTF.